This T cell receptor (beta chain) was sequenced in a study of T-cell reconstitution after alpha-beta-depleted transplantation in children. Notes on the study in general: Newly generated T cells supplied most T-cell counts and diversity one year post-transplant. TCRbeta diversity was high at day 60 in some patients (a result of surviving recipient T cells and thymic progenitors). Reportedly, roughly two months post-transplant, alpha-beta T cells arose from several hundred expanded graft clones.

This clonotype was detected only a few times. The antigen is unknown. Unique molecular identifiers were used in preparing the TCRbeta library. Each CDR3 protein is one row after TCRdb ran MiXCR on the PCR reads. The sample holds 610,000 or so distinct CDR3 sequences, 25% to 30% seen once. Germline V gene lookup returns CDR1 SGHVS and CDR2 FQNEAQ. V shed 2 bases and J 3 bases; nucleotides not matched to a gene: 10. This CDR3 spans 16 amino acids. Here the sequenced sample was PBMCs, taken before TCRalphabeta/CD19-depleted stem cell transplant. This TCR came from a boy under three years old with Wiskott-Aldrich syndrome, due to receive a stem cell transplant. The chain is built from TRBV7-8 and TRBJ2-7, with 7 positions matching TRBD2. CDR3 bases: TGTGCCAGCAGCTTACTTGGCGGGAGCTCCCTCTACGAGCAGTACTTC. Translated: CASSLLGGSSLYEQYF.